Below are 9 T cell receptor beta chains sequenced from a single sample in a study of shared clonotypes between healthy human individuals. In the naive CD8 group, cells lacked CD45RO and were positively selected for CCR7, so terminally differentiated effector memory CD45RA+ cells were left out. Data came from immunoSEQ multiplex PCR; TCRdb stores just in-frame clones and leaves some out. Among around 1,900,000 clones, around 93% were seen once, and the ten largest hold over 1.5%. Sequencing used naive CD8+ T cells from PBMCs. These TCRs come from a man aged 18 to 29 in good health. Some clones in this sample may be carry-over from other donors' samples.

The rearrangement joins TRBV28 to TRBJ1-6; 7 positions agree with TRBD1. The CDR3 is 16 residues long. V shed 4 bases and J 5 bases; nucleotides not matched to a gene: 8. CDR1 MDHEN and CDR2 SYDVKM come from the germline V gene. Here the CDR3 reads CASSSRTGADNSPLHF. The CDR3 DNA reads as TGTGCCAGCAGTTCGAGAACAGGGGCGGATAATTCACCCCTCCACTTT.

This sequence joins TRBV5-1 and TRBJ1-1, with 9 nucleotides matching TRBD1. Unmatched junction bases numbered 7, after V lost 3 bases and J lost 4 bases. Germline-derived CDR1 and CDR2 are SGHRS and YFSETQ. The CDR3 is 15 amino acids. The CDR3 DNA reads as TGCGCCAGCAGCTATGGACAGGGGATTTTCACTGAAGCTTTCTTT. This encodes CASSYGQGIFTEAFF. The entire variable domain, with the rest obtained from reference TRBV5-1 and TRBJ1-1, is as follows: KAGVTQTPRYLIKTRGQQVTLSCSPISGHRSVSWYQQTPGQGLQFLFEYFSETQRNKGNFPGRFSGRQFSNSRSEMNVSTLELGDSALYLCASSYGQGIFTEAFFGQGTRLTVV.

This clone was found once. This chain links TRBV2 with TRBJ2-7, with 8 bases lining up with TRBD2. V lost 6 bases, J lost 3 bases, and 4 bases stayed unmatched. Germline values: CDR1 SNHLY, CDR2 FYNNEI. The CDR3 extends over 13 amino acids. DNA of the CDR3: TGTGCCAGCAGACAACGGGAGGGCTACGAGCAGTACTTC. Translation gives CASRQREGYEQYF. Full variable domain (rest looked up from reference TRBV2 and TRBJ2-7): EPEVTQTPSHQVTQMGQEVILRCVPISNHLYFYWYRQILGQKVEFLVSFYNNEISEKSEIFDDQFSVERPDGSNFTLKIRSTKLEDSAMYFCASRQREGYEQYFGPGTRLTVT.

The chain combines TRBV5-1 with TRBJ2-5, with 11 bases fitting TRBD2. The CDR3 is made up of 16 amino acids. J was trimmed by 3 bases and V by 1 base; bases with no gene match: 5. From germline, CDR1 is SGHRS and CDR2 YFSETQ. CDR3 sequence: CASSLRVAGGKETQYF. In DNA, the CDR3 is TGCGCCAGCAGCTTGAGAGTAGCGGGAGGGAAAGAGACCCAGTACTTC.

J is TRBJ2-3 and V is TRBV6-6, with D maybe TRBD2 (5 bases). The V and J ends lost 0 bases and 2 bases respectively, with 9 bases between them. The germline gives CDR1 MNHNY, CDR2 SVGAGI (reference sequence). The CDR3 is 15 amino acids. The CDR3 sequence is CASSYSRGVTDTQYF. The CDR3 coding sequence is TGTGCCAGCAGTTACTCTCGGGGTGTCACAGATACGCAGTATTTT.

CDR3 nucleotide sequence: TGTGCCAGTAGTAACCGCCCGACAGGGCCCGATGGCTACACCTTC. It encodes CASSNRPTGPDGYTF. This chain connects TRBV19 to TRBJ1-2, with 7 bases that match TRBD1. CDR3 size: 15 residues. V shed 4 bases and J 6 bases; nucleotides not matched to a gene: 11. Germline CDR1 LNHDA, CDR2 SQIVND (reference sequence).

This clone was recorded a few times. The CDR3 sequence: CASSEARAIRNQPQHF. The DNA for the CDR3 is TGTGCCAGCAGTGAAGCGAGGGCCATCCGTAATCAGCCCCAGCATTTT. The rearrangement links TRBV6-1 to TRBJ1-5, with D unclear. Germline loops: CDR1 MNHNS, CDR2 SASEGT. Trimming removed 0 bases from V and 4 bases from J, with 13 bases in between. The CDR3 is made up of 16 amino acids.

The chain is built from TRBV28 and TRBJ1-4; no clear D gene. The length of the CDR3 is 17 residues. Germline V gives CDR1 MDHEN, CDR2 SYDVKM. The V end lost 4 bases, the J end lost 7 bases, and 22 bases lay between the germline ends. The CDR3 DNA follows: TGTGCCAGCAGTTATGTCGGCACCCAAATTCGCGGTGAAAAACTGTTTTTT. Its translation: CASSYVGTQIRGEKLFF.

This clone has only a few counts. This chain joins TRBV29-1 and TRBJ1-1; 8 bases line up with TRBD1. CDR1 is SQVTM and CDR2 is ANQGSEA in the germline V gene. CDR3 length equals 13 residues. V was pared by 4 bases and J by 5 bases, with 6 bases of the junction left unmatched. CDR3 residues: CSVGGQGGTEAFF. The DNA of the CDR3 is TGCAGCGTTGGAGGACAGGGTGGGACTGAAGCTTTCTTT.